This TCR beta chain was recovered during a study of OX40 agonist ivuxolimab in advanced cancers. Study-level background: All patients had ivuxolimab intravenously every 2 weeks at 0.01 to 10 mg/kg.

This CDR3 spans 15 amino acids. Trimming cost V 7 bases and J 2 bases, with 16 bases left between them. The germline V gene encodes CDR1 ENHRY and CDR2 SYGVKD. Broader study findings: Antigen targets of the expanded peripheral T cells went undetermined. Relatively little clonal expansion, among the lowest observed, appeared in partial responders at 0.1-3.0 mg/kg.

TCRdb keeps only in-frame clones here, not all; method: immunoSEQ multiplex PCR. This table has 77,000 or so clones, approximately 85% appearing once. With respect to this clone: The target antigen is unknown.

The sample here was CD4+ or CD8+ T cells sorted from blood, taken in a trial of the OX40 agonist ivuxolimab. The chain joins TRBV10-3 to TRBJ2-3, with a tentative D call TRBD2 (5 bases). This clonotype was sampled from an adult with an advanced solid tumor such as melanoma, head and neck, liver or kidney cancer. DNA for the CDR3: TGTGCCATCAAGGGCGACTACCTTTACACAGATACGCAGTATTTT. Translating gives CAIKGDYLYTDTQYF.